Shown below are 17 T cell receptor beta chains from a single sample sequenced in a study of T cells in Graves' hyperthyroidism and ophthalmopathy. Amplification yielded TCR beta CDR3 regions, with RNA transcripts as the source. First-round RT-PCR targeting the TCR CDR3 was performed with the HTBI primer set. TCRdb fed the multiplex PCR reads into MiXCR, producing one record per CDR3 protein. Of about half a million distinct CDR3 sequences detected, around a quarter appear once; the ten largest clones hold approximately 10%. Input material: blood. The receptors come from a woman under 40 with Graves' ophthalmopathy.

V and J are TRBV10-3 and TRBJ1-2; 7 bases fit TRBD1. CDR1 is ENHRY, CDR2 SYGVKD, per germline. Germline trimming cut 4 bases from V and 4 bases from J; bases unmatched to any gene: 9. The CDR3 loop spans 15 amino acids. CDR3 region: CAISGPGAGGYGYTF. CDR3 nucleotide sequence: TGTGCCATCAGTGGGCCGGGCGCAGGGGGCTATGGCTACACCTTC.

This clonotype was observed at least ten times. The gene calls are TRBV4-2 and TRBJ2-5; possibly TRBD1 or TRBD2 for D (6 bases each). Trimming cost V 3 bases and J 5 bases, with 25 bases left between them. The CDR3 contains 18 residues. Germline CDR1 reads LGHNA; CDR2 reads YNFKEQ. CDR3 sequence (DNA): TGTGCCAGCAGCCAGGAGGGGGGCCCCTCACGCCCTATGGAGACCCAGTACTTC. It translates to CASSQEGGPSRPMETQYF.

This clonotype has at least ten counts. This chain joins TRBV25-1 and TRBJ1-2, with a weak D call TRBD1 (6 bases). This CDR3 is 16 amino acids long. Germline CDR1 is MGHDK and CDR2 is SYGVNS. With 0 bases removed from V and 6 bases from J, the gap between germline ends came to 17 bases. The CDR3 loop reads CASSEYRDTPRDGYTF. CDR3 DNA: TGTGCCAGCAGTGAATATAGGGACACTCCAAGGGATGGCTACACCTTC.

The chain links TRBV5-1 to TRBJ1-1; unclear D gene. V dropped 2 bases and J dropped 0 bases, with 8 bases sitting between them. The CDR3 totals 14 residues. Looked up from germline, CDR1 is SGHRS and CDR2 is YFSETQ. In nucleotides, the CDR3 is TGCGCCAGCAGCTTTGGCAACATGAACACTGAAGCTTTCTTT. It is translated as CASSFGNMNTEAFF.

V and J are TRBV12-3 or TRBV12-4 and TRBJ2-7; 10 bases align to TRBD1. This CDR3 is 15 amino acids long. The junction had 8 bases not matched to a gene; V was cut back by 6 bases and J by 3 bases. CDR3 amino acids: CASSNPGTGVYEQYF. The CDR3 region has the DNA TGTGCCAGCAGCAACCCCGGGACAGGGGTCTACGAGCAGTACTTC.

This clonotype was seen repeatedly, ten times or more. V gene TRBV20-1 combines with J gene TRBJ2-7; weak D call: TRBD2 (6 bases). Germline CDR1 and CDR2: DFQATT and SNEGSKA (reference sequence). Trimming removed 2 bases at V and 3 bases at J, with 11 bases between. The CDR3 spans 13 residues. CDR3 region: CSARHLGGYEQYF. CDR3 DNA: TGCAGTGCTAGACATCTGGGGGGCTACGAGCAGTACTTC.

This rearrangement joins TRBV19 to TRBJ2-7; perhaps D is TRBD1 or TRBD2 (6 bases each). Germline values: CDR1 LNHDA, CDR2 SQIVND (reference sequence). V was trimmed by 3 bases and J by 2 bases, leaving 11 bases between them. The CDR3 covers 14 residues. CDR3 sequence reads: CASSMKGGPYEQYF. The CDR3 DNA sequence: TGTGCCAGTAGTATGAAGGGGGGTCCCTACGAGCAGTACTTC.

This clonotype was detected many times. V is TRBV29-1 and J is TRBJ1-1, with D possibly matching TRBD1 (6 bases). V was pared by 0 bases and J by 0 bases, with 11 bases between. CDR1 is SQVTM, CDR2 ANQGSEA, per germline. The CDR3 has 15 residues. CDR3 sequence (DNA): TGCAGCGTTGAAGATCATACAGGGATGAACACTGAAGCTTTCTTT. Its translation is CSVEDHTGMNTEAFF.

This clonotype has a handful of counts. The rearrangement links TRBV27 to TRBJ1-5; tentatively, D is TRBD1 (6 bases). This CDR3 is 15 amino acids long. CDR1 and CDR2 from the germline V gene are MNHEY and SMNVEV (reference sequence). V was trimmed by 3 bases and J by 0 bases, leaving 9 bases between them. CDR3 DNA: TGTGCCAGCAGTTTTTCAGGGGTTAGCAATCAGCCCCAGCATTTT. This sequence encodes CASSFSGVSNQPQHF.

This clonotype was seen repeatedly, ten times or more. The chain uses TRBV6-2 or TRBV6-3 and TRBJ2-7; D remains ambiguous. The CDR3 spans 13 residues. The germline gives CDR1 MNHEY, CDR2 SVGEGT. The V end lost 5 bases, the J end lost 0 bases, and 8 bases lay between the germline ends. CDR3: CASSKAFSYEQYF. DNA for the CDR3: TGTGCCAGCAGTAAGGCCTTCTCCTACGAGCAGTACTTC.

This clonotype showed up just a few times. The gene calls are TRBV24-1 and TRBJ2-7; D gene ambiguous. The germline V and J ends were trimmed by 3 bases and 5 bases, with 13 bases remaining between them. CDR1 KGHDR and CDR2 SFDVKD come from the germline V gene. The CDR3 is made up of 14 amino acids. The CDR3 loop is CATSDPTKVHEQYF. As DNA, the CDR3 is TGTGCCACCAGTGATCCCACCAAGGTCCACGAGCAGTACTTC.

This sequence joins TRBV12-3 or TRBV12-4 and TRBJ1-2; 9 bases map to TRBD1. The CDR3 contains 16 residues. Trimming removed 2 bases from V and 5 bases from J; junction bases left unmatched: 9. CDR3 bases: TGTGCCAGCAGTTTACGCGGGACAGGGACAGATTATGGCTACACCTTC. As protein: CASSLRGTGTDYGYTF.

This clonotype appeared a few times. The chain carries TRBV7-9 and TRBJ2-1; 7 bases line up with TRBD2. CDR1 SEHNR and CDR2 FQNEAQ come from the germline V gene (reference sequence). V shed 2 bases, J shed 9 bases, and the junction held 10 bases outside the gene matches. The CDR3 sequence is 15 residues long. The CDR3 sequence is CASSLSSGEGIEQFF. For the CDR3, the DNA is TGTGCCAGCAGCTTATCCAGCGGGGAGGGCATTGAGCAGTTCTTC.

This clonotype was detected many times. The chain is built from TRBV10-1 and TRBJ2-5, with D perhaps TRBD2 (5 bases). CDR3 size: 13 residues. Germline V gene lookup returns CDR1 WNHNN and CDR2 SYGVQD (reference sequence). Between the trimmed V and J ends, which lost 6 bases and 4 bases, there was a span of 12 bases. CDR3 in DNA: TGCGCCAGCAGCCCCGGAGGTGGAGAGACCCAGTACTTC. It yields the protein CASSPGGGETQYF.

V and J are TRBV20-1 and TRBJ2-7; D remains unclear. Per the germline V gene, CDR1 is DFQATT and CDR2 is SNEGSKA (reference sequence). This CDR3 has 13 residues. Trimming removed 1 base from V and 1 base from J, with 8 bases in between. CDR3 loop: CSARGEKSYEQYF. In nucleotides, the CDR3 is TGCAGTGCTAGAGGAGAGAAGTCCTACGAGCAGTACTTC.

This clonotype was found a few times. V and J are TRBV5-5 and TRBJ1-5; D unresolved. Between the trimmed V and J ends, which lost 2 bases and 10 bases, there was a span of 10 bases. The germline V gene has CDR1 SGHKS and CDR2 YYEKEE (reference sequence). The CDR3 is 12 amino acids. DNA for the CDR3: TGTGCCAGCAGCTTAAGGGCGGGACCCCAGCATTTT. Encoded protein: CASSLRAGPQHF. Drawing the rest from reference TRBV5-5 and TRBJ1-5, the complete variable domain is DAGVTQSPTHLIKTRGQQVTLRCSPISGHKSVSWYQQVLGQGPQFIFQYYEKEERGRGNFPDRFSARQFPNYSSELNVNALLLGDSALYLCASSLRAGPQHFGDGTRLSIL.

This clonotype has only a few counts. Here the CDR3 reads CASSPSRMETQYF. Written as DNA, the CDR3 is TGTGCCAGCAGTCCGTCTAGAATGGAGACCCAGTACTTC. This chain connects TRBV12-3 or TRBV12-4 to TRBJ2-5; no firm D call. The CDR3 spans 13 residues. Trimming shortened V by 5 bases and J by 5 bases, and 12 bases separated the two germline ends.